Listed here are 14 T cell receptor beta chains from one sample, sequenced in a study of cytomegalovirus exposure and HLA in healthy donors. Repertoires were generated with immunoSEQ multiplex PCR, while TCRdb's copy carries only in-frame clones and drops some. Of about 79,000 clones in the sample, 93% are singletons; the top ten hold 3.6%. Sequenced sample: PBMCs. The receptors stem from a woman aged 25 to 39 in good health and CMV-seronegative.

A single count supports this clone. V gene TRBV5-1 combines with J gene TRBJ2-5, with D possibly TRBD1 on 5 matching bases. V was cut by 4 bases and J by 1 base, with 14 bases left in between. This CDR3 is 15 amino acids long. CDR1 and CDR2 from the germline V gene are SGHRS and YFSETQ. CDR3 in amino acids: CASSRTVGAQETQYF. Here the CDR3 DNA reads TGCGCCAGCAGCCGGACCGTAGGGGCCCAAGAGACCCAGTACTTC.

This clone was recorded once. The chain links TRBV10-3 to TRBJ1-6; 9 bases are a match to TRBD1. Losses at the gene ends were 6 bases for V and 8 bases for J; bases not matched to a gene: 8. This CDR3 region has 15 residues. Germline values: CDR1 ENHRY, CDR2 SYGVKD. Here the CDR3 reads CAISRAGTGHSPLHF. The CDR3 nucleotides are TGTGCCATCAGCCGGGCGGGGACAGGGCATTCACCCCTCCACTTT.

The CDR3 spells CASSYSRGSRGTEAFF. In DNA, the CDR3 is TGTGCCAGCAGTTACTCGAGGGGGTCTCGCGGCACTGAAGCTTTCTTT. The chain couples TRBV6-5 to TRBJ1-1; D is possibly TRBD1 (6 bases). This CDR3 is 16 amino acids long. Germline values: CDR1 MNHEY, CDR2 SVGAGI. The V gene lost 0 bases and the J gene lost 4 bases, with 15 bases spanning the gap.

The V gene is TRBV7-2, the J gene TRBJ1-2; 11 nucleotides agree with TRBD1. Germline V gives CDR1 SGHTA, CDR2 FQGNSA. This CDR3 is built from 16 residues. V was clipped by 3 bases and J by 4 bases; unmatched bases: 7. CDR3 region: CASSLSGTGGLYGYTF. The CDR3, as DNA: TGTGCCAGCAGCTTGTCCGGGACAGGGGGACTCTATGGCTACACCTTC.

This chain joins TRBV19 and TRBJ1-1; D remains ambiguous. The CDR3 has 15 residues. V shed 1 base and J shed 8 bases, with 17 bases lying between them. The germline V gene encodes CDR1 LNHDA and CDR2 SQIVND (reference sequence). The CDR3: CASSIVGPGSREAFF. As DNA, the CDR3 is TGTGCCAGTAGTATAGTGGGCCCCGGATCCCGGGAAGCTTTCTTT.

This chain uses TRBV7-8 with TRBJ1-2; 9 bases fit TRBD1. The length of the CDR3 is 15 residues. CDR1 SGHVS and CDR2 FQNEAQ come from the germline V gene. V lost 5 bases to trimming and J lost 1 base; unmatched junction nucleotides: 5. CDR3 nucleotides: TGTGCCAGCAGCGCGAGACAGGGGGGTAACTATGGCTACACCTTC. Translated: CASSARQGGNYGYTF.

V is TRBV20-1 and J is TRBJ1-1; D is undetermined. Germline CDR1 reads DFQATT; CDR2 reads SNEGSKA (reference sequence). The CDR3 loop spans 11 amino acids. V lost 1 base to trimming and J lost 7 bases, with 7 bases between them. In nucleotides, the CDR3 is TGCAGTGCTAGAGGGGGAGTTGAAGCTTTCTTT. This codes for CSARGGVEAFF.

This chain joins TRBV6-4 and TRBJ1-2; the match to TRBD1 covers 9 bases. Germline V CDR1 and CDR2: MRHNA, SNTAGT. CDR3 length equals 18 residues. V lost 0 bases and J lost 9; bases outside the gene matches: 17. In DNA form, the CDR3 reads TGTGCCAGCAGTGACTCGATCAGTTCAGGGACAGGGAAAGTCTGCTACACCTTC. It codes for CASSDSISSGTGKVCYTF.

The chain is built from TRBV28 and TRBJ2-1, with D maybe TRBD2 (6 bases). V lost 4 bases, J lost 8 bases, and 18 bases lay in between. CDR3 length: 15 residues. CDR1 MDHEN and CDR2 SYDVKM come from the germline V gene. In DNA, the CDR3 is TGTGCCAGCAGTTCCAGCGGGCAGGGTATGGATGAGCAGTTCTTC. Translation gives CASSSSGQGMDEQFF.

The chain has TRBV13 and TRBJ2-1, with D possibly TRBD1 on 6 matching bases. This CDR3 has 15 residues. Germline V lookup: CDR1 PRHDT, CDR2 FYEKMQ (reference sequence). V lost 3 bases, J lost 10 bases, and 19 bases lay in between. The CDR3 protein is CASSLIKRVRGEQFF. DNA of the CDR3: TGTGCCAGCAGCTTGATAAAAAGGGTAAGGGGGGAGCAGTTCTTC.

As regards this clone: Distinct nucleotide sequences in the sample also encode this CDR3. The chain combines TRBV19 with TRBJ2-7, with TRBD2 matching over 11 bases. The CDR3 extends over 14 amino acids. Germline-derived CDR1 and CDR2 are LNHDA and SQIVND (reference sequence). V lost 5 bases, J lost 1 base, and 1 base stayed unmatched. In nucleotides, the CDR3 is TGTGCCAGTAGTTTAGCGGGGGGGTCCTACGAGCAGTACTTC. Its protein is CASSLAGGSYEQYF.

This clone was seen once. The rearrangement links TRBV15 to TRBJ1-3; D is unresolved. The CDR3 runs to 14 residues. Germline CDR1 and CDR2: LNHNV and YYDKDF (reference sequence). V lost 0 bases, J lost 3 bases, and 6 bases lay in between. CDR3 bases: TGTGCCACCAGCAGAGATATAGATGGAAACACCATATATTTT. This codes for CATSRDIDGNTIYF.

The chain employs TRBV25-1 and TRBJ1-1, with 9 bases aligning to TRBD1. The J segment lost 1 base and the V segment lost 4 bases, leaving 4 bases of the junction unmatched. Per germline, CDR1 MGHDK and CDR2 SYGVNS. The CDR3 has 15 amino acids. The CDR3 DNA reads TGTGCCAGCAGTGTACAGGGGGCGCGGAACACTGAAGCTTTCTTT. Translation: CASSVQGARNTEAFF.

The chain is built from TRBV7-2 and TRBJ2-7, with 10 bases matching TRBD1. V lost 5 bases, J lost 3 bases, and 10 bases stayed unmatched. The CDR3 totals 16 residues. In germline, CDR1 is SGHTA, CDR2 FQGNSA. CDR3 protein: CASSRHGTGEIYEQYF. DNA of the CDR3: TGTGCCAGCAGCAGACACGGGACAGGGGAAATCTACGAGCAGTACTTC. Looking up the rest from reference TRBV7-2 and TRBJ2-7 gives the full variable domain: GAGVSQSPSNKVTEKGKDVELRCDPISGHTALYWYRQSLGQGLEFLIYFQGNSAPDKSGLPSDRFSAERTGGSVSTLTIQRTQQEDSAVYLCASSRHGTGEIYEQYFGPGTRLTVT.